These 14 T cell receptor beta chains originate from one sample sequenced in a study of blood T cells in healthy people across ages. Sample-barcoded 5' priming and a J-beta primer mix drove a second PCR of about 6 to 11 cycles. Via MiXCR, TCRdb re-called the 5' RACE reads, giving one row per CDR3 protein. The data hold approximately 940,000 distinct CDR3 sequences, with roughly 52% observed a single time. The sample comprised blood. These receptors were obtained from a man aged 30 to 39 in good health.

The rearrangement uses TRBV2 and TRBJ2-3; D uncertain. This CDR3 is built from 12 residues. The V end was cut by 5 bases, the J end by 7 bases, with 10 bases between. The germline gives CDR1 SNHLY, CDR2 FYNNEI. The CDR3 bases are TGTGCCAGCAGTAATCAGCGAAATACGCAGTATTTT. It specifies CASSNQRNTQYF.

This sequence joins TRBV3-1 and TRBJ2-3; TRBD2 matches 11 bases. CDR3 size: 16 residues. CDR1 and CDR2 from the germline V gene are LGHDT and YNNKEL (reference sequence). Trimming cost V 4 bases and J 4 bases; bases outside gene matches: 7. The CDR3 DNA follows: TGTGCCAGCAGCCGGTTTAGCGGGGGGGCCGCAGATACGCAGTATTTT. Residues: CASSRFSGGAADTQYF.

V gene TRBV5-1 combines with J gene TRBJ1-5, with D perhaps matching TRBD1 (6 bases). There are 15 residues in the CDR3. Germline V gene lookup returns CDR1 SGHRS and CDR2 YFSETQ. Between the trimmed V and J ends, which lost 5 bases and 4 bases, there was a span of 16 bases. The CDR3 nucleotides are TGCGCCAGCAGTCCGGGAGACGGACAGAATCAGCCCCAGCATTTT. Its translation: CASSPGDGQNQPQHF.

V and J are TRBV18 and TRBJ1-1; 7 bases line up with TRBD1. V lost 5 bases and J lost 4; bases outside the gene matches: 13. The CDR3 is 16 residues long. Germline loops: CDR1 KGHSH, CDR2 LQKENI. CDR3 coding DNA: TGTGCCAGCTCATCGAAACTACAGGGGCCCGGCACTGAAGCTTTCTTT. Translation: CASSSKLQGPGTEAFF.

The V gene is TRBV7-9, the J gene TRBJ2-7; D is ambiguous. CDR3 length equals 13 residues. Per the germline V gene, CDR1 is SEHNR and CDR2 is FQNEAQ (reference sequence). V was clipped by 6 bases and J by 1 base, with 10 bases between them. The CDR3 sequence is CASRQSQSYEQYF. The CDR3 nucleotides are TGTGCCAGCAGACAGAGTCAATCCTACGAGCAGTACTTC.

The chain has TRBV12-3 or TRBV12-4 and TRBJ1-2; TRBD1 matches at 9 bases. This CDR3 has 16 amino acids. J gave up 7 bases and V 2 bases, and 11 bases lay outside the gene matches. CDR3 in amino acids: CASSLRSRTGAIGYTF. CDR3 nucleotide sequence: TGTGCCAGCAGTTTACGGTCCCGGACAGGGGCTATTGGCTACACCTTC.

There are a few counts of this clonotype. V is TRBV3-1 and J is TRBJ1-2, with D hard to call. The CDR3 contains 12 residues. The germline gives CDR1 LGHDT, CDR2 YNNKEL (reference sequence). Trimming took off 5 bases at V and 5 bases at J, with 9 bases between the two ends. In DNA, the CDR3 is TGTGCCAGCAGCGGCCCAGCGTATGGCTACACCTTC. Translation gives CASSGPAYGYTF.

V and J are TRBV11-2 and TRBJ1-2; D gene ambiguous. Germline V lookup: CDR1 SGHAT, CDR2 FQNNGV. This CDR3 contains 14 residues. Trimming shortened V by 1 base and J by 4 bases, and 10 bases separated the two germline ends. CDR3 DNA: TGTGCCAGCAGCTTAGCCACGGAAGTCTATGGCTACACCTTC. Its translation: CASSLATEVYGYTF.

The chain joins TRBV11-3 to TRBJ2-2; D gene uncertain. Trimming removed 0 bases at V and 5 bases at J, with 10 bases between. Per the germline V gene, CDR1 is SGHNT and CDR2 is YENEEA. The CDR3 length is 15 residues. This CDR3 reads CASSLEVGATGELFF. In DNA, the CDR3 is TGTGCCAGCAGCTTAGAAGTCGGAGCGACCGGGGAGCTGTTTTTT.

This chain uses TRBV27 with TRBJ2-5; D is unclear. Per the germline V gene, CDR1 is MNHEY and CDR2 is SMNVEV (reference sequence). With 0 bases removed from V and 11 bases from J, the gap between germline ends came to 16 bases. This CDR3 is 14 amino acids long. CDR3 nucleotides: TGTGCCAGCAGTTTATCATACAGCCACAATGAGCAGTACTTC. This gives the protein CASSLSYSHNEQYF.

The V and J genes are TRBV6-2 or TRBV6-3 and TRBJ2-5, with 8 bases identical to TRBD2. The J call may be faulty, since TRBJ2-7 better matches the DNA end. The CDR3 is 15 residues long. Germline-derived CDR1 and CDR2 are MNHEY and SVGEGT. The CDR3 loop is CASSLYSGAPHEQYF. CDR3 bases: TGTGCCAGCAGTTTATATAGCGGGGCCCCCCACGAGCAGTACTTC.

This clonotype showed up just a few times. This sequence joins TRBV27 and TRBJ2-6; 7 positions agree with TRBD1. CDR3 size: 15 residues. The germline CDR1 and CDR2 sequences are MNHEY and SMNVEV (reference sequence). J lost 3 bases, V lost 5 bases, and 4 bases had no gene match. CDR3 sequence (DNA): TGTGCCAGCAGTCGCGACAGGGATGGGGCCAACGTCCTGACTTTC. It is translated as CASSRDRDGANVLTF.

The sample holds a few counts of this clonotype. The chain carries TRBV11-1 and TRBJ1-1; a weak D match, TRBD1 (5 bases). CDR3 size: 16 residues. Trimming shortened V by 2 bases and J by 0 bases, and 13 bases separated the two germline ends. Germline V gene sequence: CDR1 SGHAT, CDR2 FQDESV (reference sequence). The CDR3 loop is CASSLSNRTLNTEAFF. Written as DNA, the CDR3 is TGTGCCAGCAGCTTATCTAATAGGACACTGAACACTGAAGCTTTCTTT.

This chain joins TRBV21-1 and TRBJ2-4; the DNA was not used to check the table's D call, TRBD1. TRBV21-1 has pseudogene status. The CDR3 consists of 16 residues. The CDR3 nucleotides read TGTGCCAGCAGCATACAGGGGGTAGGGGCCAAAAACATTCAGTACTTC. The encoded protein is CASSIQGVGAKNIQYF.